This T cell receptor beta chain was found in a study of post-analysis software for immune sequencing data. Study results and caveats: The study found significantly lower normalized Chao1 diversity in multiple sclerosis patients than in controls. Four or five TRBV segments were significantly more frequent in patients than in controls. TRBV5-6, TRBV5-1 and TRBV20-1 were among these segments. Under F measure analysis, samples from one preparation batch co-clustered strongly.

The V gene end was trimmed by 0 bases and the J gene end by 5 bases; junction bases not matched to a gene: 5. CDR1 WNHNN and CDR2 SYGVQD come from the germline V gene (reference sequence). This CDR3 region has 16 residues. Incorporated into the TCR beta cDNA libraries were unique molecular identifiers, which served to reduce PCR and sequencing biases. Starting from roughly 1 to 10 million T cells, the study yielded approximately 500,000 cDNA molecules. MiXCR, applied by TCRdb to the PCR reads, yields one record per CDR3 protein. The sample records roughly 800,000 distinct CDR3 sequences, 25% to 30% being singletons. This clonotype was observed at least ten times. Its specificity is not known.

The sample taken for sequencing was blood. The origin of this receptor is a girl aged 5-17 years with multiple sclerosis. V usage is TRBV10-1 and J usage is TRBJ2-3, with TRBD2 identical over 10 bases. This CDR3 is CASSESTAGGVDTQYF. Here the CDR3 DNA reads TGCGCCAGCAGTGAGTCGACAGCGGGAGGGGTAGATACGCAGTATTTT.